Only a few counts were recorded for the clone carrying this T cell receptor beta chain. Its antigen is undetermined. These data belong to a study of T cell responses to AZD1222 COVID-19 vaccine. The study, taken as a whole, reports: White British ancestry dominated among donors, who included more females, and clonal diversity was possibly underestimated. CD4 TCRs covered the whole spike, strongest at regions 160-218 and 743-854. As reported, nearly half of all spike-specific TCRs target variant regions that are unmutated.

Trimming removed 8 bases at V and 3 bases at J, with 16 bases between. Germline CDR1 LNHDA, CDR2 SQIVND (reference sequence). The CDR3 runs 14 residues. Produced via immunoSEQ multiplex PCR; TCRdb's table is partial and in-frame only. The sample has approximately 160,000 clones; roughly nine tenths are singletons. The starting material was peripheral blood, obtained on day 0 of AZD1222 vaccination. The V gene is TRBV19, the J gene TRBJ1-1, with D unresolved. The receptor's source is an adult in good health. The CDR3 bases are TGTGCCAGTGGACCAGGAAAGAGGTACACTGAAGCTTTCTTT. As protein: CASGPGKRYTEAFF.